A single sample gave rise to the 5 T cell receptor beta chains below, sequenced in a study of T cell responses to AZD1222 COVID-19 vaccine. The repertoire was sequenced with immunoSEQ multiplex PCR; TCRdb's copy has only in-frame clones and lacks some. The sample holds 130,000 or so clones, just over 90% seen once. The material was peripheral blood, obtained on day 0 of AZD1222 vaccination. The receptors come from an adult in good health.

The CDR3 spells CASTRSYSYEQYF. The CDR3 DNA sequence: TGTGCCAGCACACGGAGCTACTCCTACGAGCAGTACTTC. V usage is TRBV6-6 and J usage is TRBJ2-7; D remains ambiguous. Trimming removed 7 bases from V and 0 bases from J, with 10 bases in between. The CDR3 consists of 13 residues. Per germline, CDR1 MNHNY and CDR2 SVGAGI (reference sequence).

The CDR3 DNA follows: TGTGCCAGCAGCCAAGATCAATCAAGCGGGGGGGCGTACGAGCAGTACTTC. This sequence encodes CASSQDQSSGGAYEQYF. The V and J genes are TRBV4-2 and TRBJ2-7; TRBD2 matches 10 bases. The CDR3 is 17 amino acids. The trim removed 0 bases at V and 4 bases at J, leaving 9 bases unmatched. Germline assignment: CDR1 LGHNA and CDR2 YNFKEQ.

CDR3 DNA: TGTGCCAGCAGCTTGTCCCGCACTAGCCTTACCTACAATGAGCAGTTCTTC. This sequence encodes CASSLSRTSLTYNEQFF. This chain joins TRBV5-8 and TRBJ2-1, with D possibly matching TRBD2 (6 bases). The CDR3 extends over 17 amino acids. Germline V lookup: CDR1 SGHTS, CDR2 YDEGEE. V was trimmed by 1 base and J by 2 bases, leaving 16 bases between them.

The rearrangement uses TRBV9 and TRBJ1-2; weak D call: TRBD1 (5 bases). CDR1 is SGDLS and CDR2 is YYNGEE in the germline V gene. This CDR3 is built from 15 residues. V was clipped by 0 bases and J by 6 bases, with 15 bases between them. The CDR3 loop is CASSVGLGVRNGYTF. The CDR3 coding sequence is TGTGCCAGCAGCGTAGGGTTGGGGGTAAGGAATGGCTACACCTTC.

The chain joins TRBV20-1 to TRBJ2-7; 8 bases map to TRBD1. CDR1 is DFQATT, CDR2 SNEGSKA, per germline (reference sequence). The CDR3 runs to 10 residues. The DNA of the CDR3 is TGCGGGACAGGTAGTTACGAGCAGTACTTC. Translated, it gives CGTGSYEQYF.